One and the same sample provided the 30 T cell receptor beta chains below, sequenced in a study of cytomegalovirus exposure and HLA in healthy donors. PCR used 60 Vbeta primers and 13 Jbeta primers. Repertoires were generated with immunoSEQ multiplex PCR, while TCRdb's copy carries only in-frame clones and drops some. Here the sample spans about 130,000 clones, roughly three quarters being singletons. The material sequenced was PBMCs. Source of these receptors: a man in his forties in good health and CMV-seronegative.

The V gene is TRBV6-5, the J gene TRBJ2-7; no firm D call. This CDR3 spans 13 amino acids. Trimming took off 11 bases at V and 2 bases at J, with 16 bases between the two ends. Germline-derived CDR1 and CDR2 are MNHEY and SVGAGI. DNA of the CDR3: TGTGCCTGCGTTAAACGGGTTCCCTACGAGCAGTACTTC. It encodes CACVKRVPYEQYF.

This clone was seen a handful of times. CDR3 amino acids: CASQDRERGELFF. The CDR3 nucleotides read TGTGCCAGCCAGGACAGGGAAAGGGGGGAGCTGTTTTTT. This chain links TRBV19 with TRBJ2-2; 8 bases align to TRBD1. V lost 9 bases and J lost 8; bases outside the gene matches: 8. The CDR3 sequence is 13 residues long. Germline V gives CDR1 LNHDA, CDR2 SQIVND (reference sequence).

V and J are TRBV28 and TRBJ2-5; tentative D call: TRBD1 (7 bases). With 4 bases removed from V and 1 base from J, the gap between germline ends came to 16 bases. CDR1 MDHEN and CDR2 SYDVKM come from the germline V gene. This CDR3 has 16 residues. CDR3 protein: CASSSPPGGFQETQYF. The CDR3 DNA reads as TGTGCCAGCAGTTCCCCACCAGGGGGGTTCCAAGAGACCCAGTACTTC.

The rearrangement links TRBV27 to TRBJ2-5; 7 bases agree with TRBD2. Germline loops: CDR1 MNHEY, CDR2 SMNVEV (reference sequence). With V trimmed by 2 bases and J by 1 base, 4 bases remained unmatched. This CDR3 has 15 amino acids. The CDR3, as DNA: TGTGCCAGCAGTTTAGCTAGCGGACCCCAAGAGACCCAGTACTTC. This gives the protein CASSLASGPQETQYF.

This chain uses TRBV7-3 with TRBJ2-7, with 8 bases lining up with TRBD2. Germline CDR1 is SGHTA and CDR2 is FQGTGA. With V trimmed by 1 base and J by 4 bases, 12 bases remained unmatched. The CDR3 spans 17 residues. The CDR3, as DNA: TGTGCCAGCAGCTTAAGGGGAGGACGGGAGGGCCAGTACGAGCAGTACTTC. Translated: CASSLRGGREGQYEQYF.

The chain carries TRBV9 and TRBJ1-1; 7 bases map to TRBD1. This CDR3 is built from 13 residues. With 4 bases clipped from V and 5 bases from J, the junction kept 5 bases outside the gene matches. Per germline, CDR1 SGDLS and CDR2 YYNGEE. CDR3 loop: CASSYSDRTEAFF. CDR3 nucleotide sequence: TGTGCCAGCAGCTACTCGGACAGGACTGAAGCTTTCTTT.

This clone showed up just a few times. The chain joins TRBV9 to TRBJ1-6; TRBD1 might be the D (5 bases). V was shortened by 4 bases and J by 3 bases, with 11 bases between the two germline ends. Per germline, CDR1 SGDLS and CDR2 YYNGEE. The CDR3 is 15 residues long. The CDR3 DNA is TGTGCCAGCAGCCCGGGGGGGGGCTATAATTCACCCCTCCACTTT. This gives the protein CASSPGGGYNSPLHF.

This clone was seen just once. V usage is TRBV30 and J usage is TRBJ2-3, with 10 bases aligning to TRBD2. Germline loops: CDR1 GTSNPN, CDR2 SVGIG (reference sequence). J lost 4 bases, V lost 1 base, and 17 bases had no gene match. The CDR3 is 19 amino acids. In DNA form, the CDR3 reads TGTGCCTGGAGTGCCCCAGGGGTTCTAGCGGGAGTTGTTCCAGATACGCAGTATTTT. It translates to CAWSAPGVLAGVVPDTQYF.

This sequence joins TRBV6-6 and TRBJ2-2; D perhaps matches TRBD1 (6 bases). This CDR3 region has 14 residues. In germline, CDR1 is MNHNY, CDR2 SVGAGI (reference sequence). The V and J ends lost 10 bases and 6 bases respectively, with 18 bases between them. The CDR3 sequence: CATGSQGRAGELFF. The DNA for the CDR3 is TGTGCCACGGGGTCGCAGGGGCGGGCCGGGGAGCTGTTTTTT.

Points on this clone: The germline gene is not matched at one end of the junction; a read error may be the cause. The CDR3 region has the DNA TGCGTCAGTAAGGGACTAGCGGGAGGGGAGGAGCAGTTCTTC. This sequence encodes CVSKGLAGGEEQFF. This sequence joins TRBV27 and TRBJ2-1; 16 bases are a match to TRBD2. Germline assignment: CDR1 MNHEY and CDR2 SMNVEV (reference sequence). The CDR3 runs to 14 residues.

The V call is TRBV7-2, the J call TRBJ2-5; TRBD2 agrees at 9 bases. Germline V gives CDR1 SGHTA, CDR2 FQGNSA. V was clipped by 3 bases and J by 2 bases; unmatched bases: 7. CDR3 length: 16 residues. The CDR3 sequence is CASSLVGGGAQETQYF. CDR3 nucleotide sequence: TGTGCCAGCAGCTTGGTGGGCGGGGGGGCTCAAGAGACCCAGTACTTC.

This clone occurred a few times. The chain uses TRBV9 and TRBJ2-7; D perhaps matches TRBD1 (5 bases). V lost 0 bases and J 1 base, leaving 11 bases between the germline ends. Germline loops: CDR1 SGDLS, CDR2 YYNGEE. The CDR3 length is 15 residues. For the CDR3, the DNA is TGTGCCAGCAGCGTAGCTGGACACGAATCCTACGAGCAGTACTTC. Translation: CASSVAGHESYEQYF.

The chain couples TRBV6-6 to TRBJ1-2, with D unclear. There are 16 residues in the CDR3. Germline CDR1 MNHNY, CDR2 SVGAGI (reference sequence). Trimming took 7 bases from V and 4 from J, leaving 22 bases between them. The CDR3 nucleotides are TGTGCCAGCACCACGGGAGGTGGTGGCCGTGGCTATGGCTACACCTTC. Protein sequence: CASTTGGGGRGYGYTF.

The chain carries TRBV6-5 and TRBJ2-1, with 7 bases identical to TRBD2. Trimming removed 0 bases from V and 4 bases from J; junction bases left unmatched: 6. Germline loops: CDR1 MNHEY, CDR2 SVGAGI. The CDR3 totals 16 residues. The CDR3 protein is CASSYSGGSIYNEQFF. In DNA, the CDR3 is TGTGCCAGCAGTTACTCGGGCGGGAGTATTTACAATGAGCAGTTCTTC.

The chain has TRBV5-1 and TRBJ1-1, with D possibly TRBD1 on 5 matching bases. The CDR3 spans 13 residues. Germline V gives CDR1 SGHRS, CDR2 YFSETQ. V lost 9 bases and J 3 bases, leaving 15 bases between the germline ends. Here the CDR3 reads CATRTRRDTEAFF. The DNA for the CDR3 is TGCGCCACCCGGACAAGGCGCGACACTGAAGCTTTCTTT.

The CDR3 here is CASSYSTGGSYGYTF. As DNA, the CDR3 is TGTGCCAGCAGTTACTCGACAGGGGGTAGCTATGGCTACACCTTC. The genes are TRBV6-5 and TRBJ1-2; 9 nucleotides agree with TRBD1. CDR1 is MNHEY and CDR2 is SVGAGI in the germline V gene. J was trimmed by 4 bases and V by 0 bases; bases with no gene match: 3. The CDR3 length is 15 residues.

In DNA form, the CDR3 reads TGTGCCAGCAGCCCCAAGGACAGGGGGCTGGATCAGCCCCAGCATTTT. Its translation is CASSPKDRGLDQPQHF. The chain employs TRBV5-8 and TRBJ1-5; 11 bases map to TRBD1. This CDR3 has 16 amino acids. The V gene end was trimmed by 4 bases and the J gene end by 5 bases; junction bases not matched to a gene: 8. The germline gives CDR1 SGHTS, CDR2 YDEGEE.

The gene calls are TRBV4-3 and TRBJ1-1; D uncertain. V lost 0 bases and J lost 0, with 8 bases in between. This CDR3 region has 15 residues. CDR1 is LGHNA, CDR2 YSLEER, per germline. The DNA of the CDR3 is TGCGCCAGCAGCCAAGACGGAGAGATGAACACTGAAGCTTTCTTT. Amino acids: CASSQDGEMNTEAFF.

The chain has TRBV27 and TRBJ2-2; tentatively, D is TRBD1 (5 bases). CDR1 is MNHEY and CDR2 is SMNVEV in the germline V gene (reference sequence). The CDR3 is 17 residues long. Trimming took 5 bases from V and 6 from J, leaving 22 bases between them. CDR3 region: CASSLPPWQGGAGELFF. CDR3 coding DNA: TGTGCCAGCAGTCTCCCCCCTTGGCAGGGCGGTGCCGGGGAGCTGTTTTTT.

The V and J genes are TRBV28 and TRBJ2-3, with 9 positions matching TRBD1. Germline loops: CDR1 MDHEN, CDR2 SYDVKM. V trimming: 3 bases; J trimming: 4 bases; junction bases outside the gene matches: 2. The CDR3 is made up of 14 amino acids. CDR3 residues: CASSLGQGPDTQYF. CDR3 nucleotide sequence: TGTGCCAGCAGTTTGGGACAGGGTCCAGATACGCAGTATTTT.

The chain links TRBV6-5 to TRBJ2-5; possibly TRBD2 for D (5 bases). There are 12 residues in the CDR3. Germline CDR1 and CDR2: MNHEY and SVGAGI. Trimming removed 6 bases from V and 2 bases from J, with 7 bases in between. The chain's CDR3 is CASRTGQETQYF. The CDR3 nucleotides read TGTGCCAGCAGAACGGGACAAGAGACCCAGTACTTC.

The V and J genes are TRBV5-4 and TRBJ2-2, with 9 bases that match TRBD2. The germline gives CDR1 SGHNT, CDR2 YYREEE (reference sequence). The CDR3 runs 17 residues. Trimming cost V 0 bases and J 4 bases; bases outside gene matches: 7. CDR3 protein: CASSLGGSGSFTGELFF. In DNA form, the CDR3 reads TGTGCCAGCAGCTTGGGGGGTAGCGGGAGTTTCACCGGGGAGCTGTTTTTT.

The chain couples TRBV2 to TRBJ1-2; no clear D gene. CDR3 length: 13 amino acids. Between the trimmed V and J ends, which lost 4 bases and 4 bases, there was a span of 10 bases. Germline assignment: CDR1 SNHLY and CDR2 FYNNEI. CDR3 DNA: TGTGCCAGCAGTGGTCAGGATCGCTATGGCTACACCTTC. This sequence encodes CASSGQDRYGYTF.

This clone was seen a handful of times. The chain has TRBV10-3 and TRBJ2-1; D possibly corresponds to TRBD2 (5 bases). CDR3 length: 11 amino acids. Deletions cut 5 bases from V and 16 bases from J, with 15 bases between. Germline V CDR1 and CDR2: ENHRY, SYGVKD. CDR3 region: CAISSRELAFF. CDR3 DNA sequence: TGTGCCATCAGTTCCCGGGAACTCGCCTTCTTC.

V is TRBV7-3 and J is TRBJ2-2, with 8 bases aligning to TRBD1. Germline trimming cut 6 bases from V and 4 bases from J; bases unmatched to any gene: 7. CDR3 length equals 15 residues. CDR1 is SGHTA, CDR2 FQGTGA, per germline. CDR3 amino acids: CASRSDRGGTGELFF. CDR3 DNA: TGTGCCAGCAGATCCGACAGGGGAGGCACCGGGGAGCTGTTTTTT.

The rearrangement joins TRBV6-1 to TRBJ2-7; TRBD1 matches at 7 bases. Germline V gives CDR1 MNHNS, CDR2 SASEGT. This CDR3 is built from 15 residues. V shed 4 bases, J shed 3 bases, and the junction held 9 bases outside the gene matches. The chain's CDR3 is CASSVYGTVNYEQYF. CDR3 coding DNA: TGTGCCAGCAGTGTATACGGGACAGTCAACTACGAGCAGTACTTC.

The chain is built from TRBV28 and TRBJ2-7, with a possible D match to TRBD1 (8 bases). This CDR3 region has 16 residues. The V gene's germline CDR1 is MDHEN and CDR2 SYDVKM. V was pared by 8 bases and J by 5 bases, with 25 bases between. The CDR3 spells CASLPRGGQGGNEQYF. The DNA of the CDR3 is TGTGCCAGCCTCCCTAGGGGCGGACAGGGAGGGAACGAGCAGTACTTC.

V gene TRBV11-2 combines with J gene TRBJ2-7, with TRBD2 matching over 11 bases. The CDR3 covers 15 residues. Germline loops: CDR1 SGHAT, CDR2 FQNNGV. The V gene end was trimmed by 3 bases and the J gene end by 2 bases; junction bases not matched to a gene: 3. The CDR3 coding sequence is TGTGCCAGCAGCTTCGGGACTAGCGGAGCCTACGAGCAGTACTTC. Its translation: CASSFGTSGAYEQYF.

The V call is TRBV7-2, the J call TRBJ1-3, with D tentatively TRBD1 (6 bases). Trimming left V 5 bases short and J 7 bases short, with 15 bases between. Germline V gene lookup returns CDR1 SGHTA and CDR2 FQGNSA. CDR3 size: 14 residues. The CDR3 loop reads CASSHTGQGNTIYF. The CDR3 nucleotides are TGTGCCAGCAGCCACACGGGACAAGGGAACACCATATATTTT.

This chain joins TRBV9 and TRBJ2-3; 11 bases line up with TRBD1. The CDR3 runs to 17 residues. Trimming removed 1 base from V and 4 bases from J; junction bases left unmatched: 8. Per germline, CDR1 SGDLS and CDR2 YYNGEE. CDR3 nucleotide sequence: TGTGCCAGCAGCGTAAGGGGCCGGACAGGGGGCGCAGATACGCAGTATTTT. Translation gives CASSVRGRTGGADTQYF. Full variable domain (outside the CDR3, taken from reference TRBV9 and TRBJ2-3): DSGVTQTPKHLITATGQRVTLRCSPRSGDLSVYWYQQSLDQGLQFLIQYYNGEERAKGNILERFSAQQFPDLHSELNLSSLELGDSALYFCASSVRGRTGGADTQYFGPGTRLTVL.